Following are 29 T cell receptor beta chains from one sample sequenced in a study of blood T cell repertoires in COVID-19. Measured with immunoSEQ multiplex PCR; TCRdb has only the in-frame clones, and not every one. This repertoire shows 120,000 to 150,000 clones, about 84% found once; its top ten account for under 9.5%. Sequences were obtained from peripheral blood. These TCRs come from a woman of 80 years or more in a cohort sampled during active or convalescent COVID-19.

CDR3 amino acids: CASSHPTEGYGYTF. The CDR3 nucleotides are TGTGCCAGCAGCCACCCGACGGAGGGCTATGGCTACACCTTC. The V call is TRBV3-1 (or the pseudogene TRBV3-2), the J call TRBJ1-2, with D hard to call. Germline CDR1 LGHDT, CDR2 YNNKEL (reference sequence). This CDR3 contains 14 residues. Trimming cost V 3 bases and J 4 bases, with 12 bases left between them.

This CDR3 is CASSSPGKVEDTEAFF. CDR3 sequence (DNA): TGTGCCAGCAGTAGCCCAGGGAAGGTTGAGGACACTGAAGCTTTCTTT. The gene calls are TRBV6-6 and TRBJ1-1, with D possibly TRBD1 on 5 matching bases. In germline, CDR1 is MNHNY, CDR2 SVGAGI (reference sequence). The CDR3 runs to 16 residues. The ends were cut back, 5 bases at V and 3 bases at J, with 19 bases in the middle.

This rearrangement joins TRBV3-1 (or the pseudogene TRBV3-2) to TRBJ2-7; D ambiguous. Per the germline V gene, CDR1 is LGHDT and CDR2 is YNNKEL (reference sequence). V lost 1 base and J 0 bases, leaving 10 bases between the germline ends. This CDR3 is 15 amino acids long. CDR3 coding DNA: TGTGCCAGCAGCCAAGCCCCTCTGAGCTCCTACGAGCAGTACTTC. Encoded protein: CASSQAPLSSYEQYF.

The gene calls are TRBV18 and TRBJ1-1; 7 nucleotides line up with TRBD1. J lost 5 bases, V lost 3 bases, and 6 bases had no gene match. Germline CDR1 is KGHSH and CDR2 is LQKENI. The CDR3 has 14 residues. The CDR3 reads CASSPRQGSTEAFF. In nucleotides, the CDR3 is TGTGCCAGCTCACCCCGACAGGGTTCTACTGAAGCTTTCTTT.

This clone came up once. The chain recombines TRBV7-9 with TRBJ2-2, with a tentative D call TRBD2 (6 bases). The V end was cut by 2 bases, the J end by 2 bases, with 9 bases between. This CDR3 is built from 15 residues. Germline V gene data show CDR1 as SEHNR and CDR2 as FQNEAQ (reference sequence). The CDR3 DNA is TGTGCCAGCAGCTTACACGGGGGTAACACCGGGGAGCTGTTTTTT. Translation gives CASSLHGGNTGELFF.

Written as DNA, the CDR3 is TGCGCCAGCAGTGTAAGTACCGGGGAAGAGACCCAGTACTTC. Protein product: CASSVSTGEETQYF. The chain combines TRBV10-1 with TRBJ2-5, with TRBD2 as a possible D gene (5 bases). The CDR3 spans 14 residues. CDR1 WNHNN and CDR2 SYGVQD come from the germline V gene (reference sequence). The V and J ends lost 4 bases and 3 bases respectively, with 12 bases between them.

This rearrangement joins TRBV5-5 to TRBJ1-2; D gene uncertain. Trimming removed 4 bases at V and 2 bases at J, with 15 bases between. In germline, CDR1 is SGHKS, CDR2 YYEKEE (reference sequence). This CDR3 comprises 15 residues. CDR3 sequence reads: CASSIRPENNYGYTF. The CDR3 nucleotides are TGTGCCAGCAGCATTAGACCGGAGAACAACTATGGCTACACCTTC.

The V and J genes are TRBV6-1 and TRBJ2-6; 9 bases map to TRBD1. Per germline, CDR1 MNHNS and CDR2 SASEGT. V lost 4 bases, J lost 3 bases, and 7 bases stayed unmatched. The CDR3 sequence is 17 residues long. The CDR3: CASSVLQGAVGANVLTF. CDR3 DNA sequence: TGTGCCAGCAGTGTCCTACAGGGGGCGGTTGGGGCCAACGTCCTGACTTTC.

This sequence joins TRBV13 and TRBJ2-1, with D tentatively TRBD1 (6 bases). Germline CDR1 PRHDT, CDR2 FYEKMQ (reference sequence). The CDR3 runs 15 residues. With 0 bases removed from V and 4 bases from J, the gap between germline ends came to 10 bases. The CDR3 here is CASSLGGRGYNEQFF. The CDR3 nucleotides are TGTGCCAGCAGCTTAGGAGGTAGGGGGTACAATGAGCAGTTCTTC.

The rearrangement joins TRBV3-1 (or the pseudogene TRBV3-2) to TRBJ1-5, with D unclear. Deletions cut 0 bases from V and 7 bases from J, with 7 bases between. The CDR3 runs 13 residues. In germline, CDR1 is LGHDT, CDR2 YNNKEL (reference sequence). For the CDR3, the DNA is TGTGCCAGCAGCCAAGATATCGTCCAGCCCCAGCATTTT. This codes for CASSQDIVQPQHF.

The chain uses TRBV27 and TRBJ1-1; D might be TRBD1 (6 bases). The V and J ends lost 5 bases and 1 base respectively, with 11 bases between them. The germline V gene encodes CDR1 MNHEY and CDR2 SMNVEV (reference sequence). The CDR3 is 14 residues long. In DNA form, the CDR3 reads TGTGCCAGCAGTCCCCAACAGGGGAACACTGAAGCTTTCTTT. Protein product: CASSPQQGNTEAFF.

This clone has only one observation. The chain recombines TRBV6-4 with TRBJ1-2, with 7 bases aligning to TRBD1. V was clipped by 5 bases and J by 7 bases; unmatched bases: 10. This CDR3 has 14 residues. CDR1 MRHNA and CDR2 SNTAGT come from the germline V gene. CDR3 in DNA: TGTGCCAGCAGTAAGGACAGGACAACGGGTGGCTACACCTTC. Its protein product is CASSKDRTTGGYTF.

This clone was found a few times. The chain uses TRBV19 and TRBJ1-4; no clear D gene. The germline V gene encodes CDR1 LNHDA and CDR2 SQIVND (reference sequence). Trimming took off 9 bases at V and 8 bases at J, with 19 bases between the two ends. The CDR3 runs 14 residues. The CDR3 DNA follows: TGTGCCAGCTCTAGACGGCAGCCGGGGGAAAAACTGTTTTTT. Its translation is CASSRRQPGEKLFF.

This rearrangement joins TRBV6-5 to TRBJ2-1; TRBD2 matches at 11 bases. Per germline, CDR1 MNHEY and CDR2 SVGAGI. Trimming took 6 bases from V and 6 from J; bases not matched to a gene: 4. The CDR3 length is 14 residues. As DNA, the CDR3 is TGTGCCAGCAGGAATAGCGGGGGGGTCAATGAGCAGTTCTTC. Translated: CASRNSGGVNEQFF.

This chain connects TRBV5-1 to TRBJ2-3; tentative D call: TRBD2 (5 bases). The CDR3 has 14 amino acids. The V and J ends lost 4 bases and 3 bases respectively, with 12 bases between them. Germline V lookup: CDR1 SGHRS, CDR2 YFSETQ. The CDR3 DNA reads TGCGCCAGCAGCGCCAGACTATCGACAGATACGCAGTATTTT. It specifies CASSARLSTDTQYF.

V and J are TRBV18 and TRBJ1-2; D uncertain. In germline, CDR1 is KGHSH, CDR2 LQKENI. This CDR3 region has 16 residues. V lost 2 bases to trimming and J lost 3 bases, with 16 bases between them. In nucleotides, the CDR3 is TGTGCCAGCTCACCATCTAATCTGGGAGTAGACTATGGCTACACCTTC. Its translation is CASSPSNLGVDYGYTF.

For the CDR3, the DNA is TGTGCCAGCTCGAGTCGTTTTGGCCAGGATGAAAAACTGTTTTTT. As protein: CASSSRFGQDEKLFF. The V gene is TRBV18, the J gene TRBJ1-4, with no clear D. Deletions cut 6 bases from V and 6 bases from J, with 17 bases between. Germline values: CDR1 KGHSH, CDR2 LQKENI. This CDR3 contains 15 residues.

The chain joins TRBV19 to TRBJ1-1; D is perhaps TRBD1 (5 bases). CDR3 length equals 15 residues. From germline, CDR1 is LNHDA and CDR2 SQIVND (reference sequence). The ends were cut back, 3 bases at V and 1 base at J, with 12 bases in the middle. CDR3 sequence (DNA): TGTGCCAGTAGTATCAGGGAACGGCGGAACACTGAAGCTTTCTTT. Residues: CASSIRERRNTEAFF.

In its sample, this clone was seen once. V is TRBV11-3 and J is TRBJ2-3; possible D gene TRBD1, 6 bases. The CDR3 is 14 residues long. Trimming pared 2 bases from V and 8 bases from J, leaving 14 bases between. Germline CDR1 SGHNT, CDR2 YENEEA. CDR3 DNA: TGTGCCAGCAGCTTAACACTACAGGGTACTACGCAGTATTTT. The encoded protein is CASSLTLQGTTQYF.

This chain links TRBV6-5 with TRBJ2-3; 12 bases are shared with TRBD2. The CDR3 contains 14 residues. With 6 bases clipped from V and 4 bases from J, the junction kept 2 bases outside the gene matches. Germline V CDR1 and CDR2: MNHEY, SVGAGI. The CDR3 reads CASRTSGGPDTQYF. CDR3 DNA: TGTGCCAGCAGGACTAGCGGGGGACCAGATACGCAGTATTTT.

V is TRBV5-1 and J is TRBJ1-2; weak D call: TRBD1 (5 bases). The CDR3 runs 13 residues. CDR1 and CDR2 (germline): SGHRS, YFSETQ. Trimming took off 0 bases at V and 7 bases at J, with 10 bases between the two ends. The CDR3 nucleotides read TGCGCCAGCAGCTTGGTTGGGGCAGGTGGCTACACCTTC. This codes for CASSLVGAGGYTF.

V usage is TRBV4-1 and J usage is TRBJ1-2; TRBD1 matches at 9 bases. This CDR3 region has 15 residues. Germline lookup yields CDR1 MGHRA and CDR2 YSYEKL. Trimming took 0 bases from V and 8 from J; bases not matched to a gene: 7. The CDR3 region is CASSQEAGQGRGYTF. The CDR3 DNA reads TGCGCCAGCAGCCAAGAGGCGGGACAGGGTCGAGGCTACACCTTC.

In nucleotides, the CDR3 is TGTGCCACCAGCAGACCTCCGGGGACAGGCGGGAGAGCTTTCTTT. Protein sequence: CATSRPPGTGGRAFF. The chain uses TRBV15 and TRBJ1-1, with TRBD1 matching 8 bases. Germline V lookup: CDR1 LNHNV, CDR2 YYDKDF (reference sequence). CDR3 length: 15 residues. V trimming: 2 bases; J trimming: 10 bases; junction bases outside the gene matches: 12.

The gene calls are TRBV10-3 and TRBJ2-3, with 8 bases aligning to TRBD2. J gave up 1 base and V 5 bases, and 2 bases lay outside the gene matches. The CDR3 is made up of 14 amino acids. CDR1 ENHRY and CDR2 SYGVKD come from the germline V gene. CDR3 in amino acids: CAISRGGGTDTQYF. CDR3 DNA sequence: TGTGCCATCAGTCGGGGGGGCGGCACAGATACGCAGTATTTT.

This chain links TRBV2 with TRBJ2-7; no firm D call. The CDR3 covers 15 residues. The ends were cut back, 3 bases at V and 3 bases at J, with 15 bases in the middle. CDR1 and CDR2 from the germline V gene are SNHLY and FYNNEI. The CDR3 sequence: CASSDWAGPDYEQYF. In DNA, the CDR3 is TGTGCCAGCAGTGATTGGGCAGGTCCCGACTACGAGCAGTACTTC. The complete variable domain, with remaining parts taken from reference TRBV2 and TRBJ2-7, reads EPEVTQTPSHQVTQMGQEVILRCVPISNHLYFYWYRQILGQKVEFLVSFYNNEISEKSEIFDDQFSVERPDGSNFTLKIRSTKLEDSAMYFCASSDWAGPDYEQYFGPGTRLTVT.

The CDR3 reads CASSMTGFNQFF. The CDR3 DNA reads as TGTGCCAGCAGCATGACAGGGTTTAACCAGTTCTTC. The V gene is TRBV11-3, the J gene TRBJ2-1, with TRBD1 matching 7 bases. There are 12 residues in the CDR3. CDR1 is SGHNT and CDR2 is YENEEA in the germline V gene. J gave up 13 bases and V 5 bases, and 8 bases lay outside the gene matches.

This chain links TRBV5-1 with TRBJ2-3; D may be TRBD2 (6 bases). The germline V and J ends were trimmed by 4 bases and 0 bases, with 12 bases remaining between them. This CDR3 has 15 residues. Germline CDR1 is SGHRS and CDR2 is YFSETQ. The chain's CDR3 is CASSEGLPSTDTQYF. The CDR3 bases are TGCGCCAGCAGCGAGGGACTTCCGAGCACAGATACGCAGTATTTT. Full variable domain (rest looked up from reference TRBV5-1 and TRBJ2-3): KAGVTQTPRYLIKTRGQQVTLSCSPISGHRSVSWYQQTPGQGLQFLFEYFSETQRNKGNFPGRFSGRQFSNSRSEMNVSTLELGDSALYLCASSEGLPSTDTQYFGPGTRLTVL.

The chain employs TRBV9 and TRBJ1-3; D possibly corresponds to TRBD1 (6 bases). This CDR3 spans 15 amino acids. Between the trimmed V and J ends, which lost 3 bases and 2 bases, there was a span of 12 bases. Germline lookup yields CDR1 SGDLS and CDR2 YYNGEE. In nucleotides, the CDR3 is TGTGCCAGCAGCGCCAGACAGGATGCTGGAAACACCATATATTTT. Its translation: CASSARQDAGNTIYF.

J is TRBJ2-4 and V is TRBV7-9, with D possibly TRBD2 on 5 matching bases. Trimming shortened V by 8 bases and J by 0 bases, and 20 bases separated the two germline ends. Germline CDR1 and CDR2: SEHNR and FQNEAQ (reference sequence). The CDR3 spans 17 residues. The CDR3 spells CASGSYGEARAKNIQYF. The CDR3 DNA follows: TGTGCCAGCGGGAGTTACGGGGAAGCGAGAGCCAAAAACATTCAGTACTTC. Full variable domain (rest looked up from reference TRBV7-9 and TRBJ2-4): DTGVSQNPRHKITKRGQNVTFRCDPISEHNRLYWYRQTLGQGPEFLTYFQNEAQLEKSRLLSDRFSAERPKGSFSTLEIQRTEQGDSAMYLCASGSYGEARAKNIQYFGAGTRLSVL.